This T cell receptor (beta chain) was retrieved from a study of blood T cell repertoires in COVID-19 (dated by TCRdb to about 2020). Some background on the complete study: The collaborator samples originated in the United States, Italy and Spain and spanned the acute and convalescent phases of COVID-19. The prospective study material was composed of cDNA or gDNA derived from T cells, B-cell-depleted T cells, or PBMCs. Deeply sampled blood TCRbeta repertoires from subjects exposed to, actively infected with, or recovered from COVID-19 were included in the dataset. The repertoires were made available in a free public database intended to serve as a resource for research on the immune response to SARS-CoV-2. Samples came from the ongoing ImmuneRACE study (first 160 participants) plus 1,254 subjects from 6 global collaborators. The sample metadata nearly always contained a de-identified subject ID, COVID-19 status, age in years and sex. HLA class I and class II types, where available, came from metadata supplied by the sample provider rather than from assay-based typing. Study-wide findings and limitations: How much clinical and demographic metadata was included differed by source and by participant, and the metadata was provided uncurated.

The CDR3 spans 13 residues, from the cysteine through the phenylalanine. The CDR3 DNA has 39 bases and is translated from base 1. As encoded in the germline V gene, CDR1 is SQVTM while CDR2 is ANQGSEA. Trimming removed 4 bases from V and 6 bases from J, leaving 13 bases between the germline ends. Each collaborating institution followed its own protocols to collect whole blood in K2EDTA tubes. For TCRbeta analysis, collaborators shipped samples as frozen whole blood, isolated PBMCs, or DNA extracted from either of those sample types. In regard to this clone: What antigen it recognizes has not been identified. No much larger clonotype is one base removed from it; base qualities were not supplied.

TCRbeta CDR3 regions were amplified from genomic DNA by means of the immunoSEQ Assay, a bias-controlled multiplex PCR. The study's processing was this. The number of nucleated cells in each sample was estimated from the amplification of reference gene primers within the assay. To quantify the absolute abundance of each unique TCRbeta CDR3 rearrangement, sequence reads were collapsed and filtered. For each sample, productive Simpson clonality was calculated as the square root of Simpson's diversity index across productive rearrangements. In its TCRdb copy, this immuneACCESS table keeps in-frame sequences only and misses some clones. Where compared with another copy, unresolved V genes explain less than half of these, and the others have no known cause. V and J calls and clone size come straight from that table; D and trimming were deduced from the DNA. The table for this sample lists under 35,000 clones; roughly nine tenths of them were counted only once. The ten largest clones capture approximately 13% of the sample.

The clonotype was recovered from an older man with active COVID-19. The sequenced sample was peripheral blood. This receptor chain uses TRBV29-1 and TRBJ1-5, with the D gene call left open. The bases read TGCAGCGTTGGGGAGGGCGGTTCTCAGCCCCAGCATTTT. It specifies CSVGEGGSQPQHF.